Listed below are T cell receptor beta chains from one sample, sequenced in a study of control samples from healthy donors and cancer patients. The repertoire was sequenced with immunoSEQ multiplex PCR; TCRdb's copy has only in-frame clones and lacks some. The sample has about 130,000 clones, about 88% seen once; the top ten hold more than 2.5%. Sample: blood. These TCRs come from a man in his forties or fifties in good health. The CDR3 runs from the conserved cysteine through the conserved F or W. A D gene is named only where the DNA matches it firmly. Clone size appears in some rows only: once, few, many, or a class for an expanded clone.

clone_size	v_call	j_call	d_call	cdr3_nt	cdr3_aa
-	TRBV28	TRBJ2-7	-	TGTGCCAGCAGTTTCGGCAGGGTCTACGAGCAGTACTTC	CASSFGRVYEQYF
once	TRBV29-1	TRBJ1-2	-	TGCAGCGTAAGGGATGTTGCTGGCTACACCTTC	CSVRDVAGYTF
few	TRBV2	TRBJ2-1	-	TGTGCCAGCAGTGAACGGGACTTTGCCTACAATGAGCAGTTCTTC	CASSERDFAYNEQFF
once	TRBV6-6	TRBJ2-2	-	TGTGCCAGCACTGCACACACGAACACCGGGGAGCTGTTTTTT	CASTAHTNTGELFF
-	TRBV11-3	TRBJ1-1	-	TGTGCCAGCAGCTCGAGGAGAAACACTGAAGCTTTCTTT	CASSSRRNTEAFF
-	TRBV5-6	TRBJ2-7	TRBD1	TGTACCAGCAGCAAGACAGGGTTCAACGAGCAGTACTTC	CTSSKTGFNEQYF
-	TRBV28	TRBJ2-6	-	TGTGCCACTAACTCGCCCGGGGGCGCGGTTACTGGGGCCAACGTCCTGACTTTC	CATNSPGGAVTGANVLTF
once	TRBV6-5	TRBJ1-3	-	TGTGCCAGCGTCATGGGAAGCGTTAACACCATATATTTT	CASVMGSVNTIYF
once	TRBV18	TRBJ2-2	-	TGTGCCAGCTCACCAGACAGCACCTGGGGCACCGGGGAGCTGTTTTTT	CASSPDSTWGTGELFF
-	TRBV28	TRBJ1-2	-	TGTGCCAGCAGTTCTCCCGCTAACTATGGCTACACCTTC	CASSSPANYGYTF
-	TRBV24-1	TRBJ2-3	TRBD1	TGTGCCACCGGAGCCGGGACAGGGGCGAGCACAGATACGCAGTATTTT	CATGAGTGASTDTQYF
-	TRBV18	TRBJ1-1	-	TGTGCCAGCTCACCAAGGTCCCCCGGAGGGGACACTGAAGCTTTCTTT	CASSPRSPGGDTEAFF
-	TRBV4-1	TRBJ2-7	-	TGCGCCAGCAGCCATCCTGAGGACAGTTCCTACGAGCAGTACTTC	CASSHPEDSSYEQYF
-	TRBV27	TRBJ2-5	-	TGTGCCAGCAGTCCGGAGGGACTGGTCGGGGAAGTCCAGTACTTC	CASSPEGLVGEVQYF
-	TRBV3-1/TRBV3-2	TRBJ1-6	TRBD1	TGTGCCAGCAGAGGGACAGGGGGCTACAATTCACCCCTCCACTTT	CASRGTGGYNSPLHF
-	TRBV24-1	TRBJ2-1	TRBD1	TGTGCCACCAGTGACAGTCCCGGGACAGGGGTCGTGGGCAATGAGCAGTTCTTC	CATSDSPGTGVVGNEQFF
-	TRBV5-6	TRBJ2-5	TRBD1	TGTGCCAGCAGCTTGGACAGGGGAGAGACCCAGTACTTC	CASSLDRGETQYF
-	TRBV30	TRBJ2-7	TRBD1	TGTGCCTGGCAAGACAGGGCCCAATCCGACGGGCAGTACTTC	CAWQDRAQSDGQYF
-	TRBV10-2	TRBJ1-1	TRBD1	TGCGCCACTTCGGGACAGATGAACACTGAAGCTTTCTTT	CATSGQMNTEAFF
-	TRBV19	TRBJ2-7	-	TGTGCCAGTAGTATGTCAGCTGAACCGACCTACGAGCAGTACTTC	CASSMSAEPTYEQYF
-	TRBV6-5	TRBJ2-4	TRBD2	TGTGCCAGCAGTTACGTGGGGGGGGCCAAAAACATTCAGTACTTC	CASSYVGGAKNIQYF
-	TRBV9	TRBJ2-7	-	TGTGCCAGCAGCGTAGGGCCAGGCCCCTACGAGCAGTACTTC	CASSVGPGPYEQYF
-	TRBV5-4	TRBJ2-7	TRBD2	TGTGCCAGCAGCTTGGGCGGGGGTGCTTTTGGCGAGCAGTACTTC	CASSLGGGAFGEQYF
-	TRBV5-4	TRBJ2-7	-	TGTGCCAGCAGCTTATTCTCCGAGCAGTACTTC	CASSLFSEQYF
few	TRBV6-4	TRBJ1-5	-	TGTGCCAGCAGTGAATCAGGAGCGGACAATCAGCCCCAGCATTTT	CASSESGADNQPQHF
-	TRBV14	TRBJ2-5	TRBD1	TGTGCCAGCAGCCAGGGGGTTTGGACAGGGGTCGTAGGAGAGACCCAGTACTTC	CASSQGVWTGVVGETQYF
-	TRBV11-3	TRBJ1-2	-	TGTGCCAGCGGGCCGGGAACTAACTATGGCTACACCTTC	CASGPGTNYGYTF
-	TRBV3-1/TRBV3-2	TRBJ1-2	-	TGTGCCACCAGTGTATCAGGGGATCGCGGCTACACCTTC	CATSVSGDRGYTF